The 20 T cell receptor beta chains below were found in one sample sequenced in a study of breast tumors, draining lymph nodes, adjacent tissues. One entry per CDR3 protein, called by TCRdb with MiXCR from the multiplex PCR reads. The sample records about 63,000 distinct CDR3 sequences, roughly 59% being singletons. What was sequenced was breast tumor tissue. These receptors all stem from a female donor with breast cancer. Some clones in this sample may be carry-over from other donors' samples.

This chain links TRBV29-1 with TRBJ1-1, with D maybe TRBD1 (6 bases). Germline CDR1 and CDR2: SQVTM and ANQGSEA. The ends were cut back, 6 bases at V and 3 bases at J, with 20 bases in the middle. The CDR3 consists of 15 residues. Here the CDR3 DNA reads TGCAGCGTGGGGGGCAGGGGTGGTTTTGACACTGAAGCTTTCTTT. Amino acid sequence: CSVGGRGGFDTEAFF.

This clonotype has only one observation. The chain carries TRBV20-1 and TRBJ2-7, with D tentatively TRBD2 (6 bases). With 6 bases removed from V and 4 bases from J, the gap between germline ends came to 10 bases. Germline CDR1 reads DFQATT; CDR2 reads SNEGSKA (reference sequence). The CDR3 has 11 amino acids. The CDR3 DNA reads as TGCAGTGCCGCTCGGGAGTACGAGCAGTACTTC. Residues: CSAAREYEQYF.

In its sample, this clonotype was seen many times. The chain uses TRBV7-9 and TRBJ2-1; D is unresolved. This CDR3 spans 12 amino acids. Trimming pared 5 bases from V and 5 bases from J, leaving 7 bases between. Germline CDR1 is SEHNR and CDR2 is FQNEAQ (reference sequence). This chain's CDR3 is CASSVTDNEQFF. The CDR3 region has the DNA TGTGCCAGCAGCGTCACCGACAATGAGCAGTTCTTC.

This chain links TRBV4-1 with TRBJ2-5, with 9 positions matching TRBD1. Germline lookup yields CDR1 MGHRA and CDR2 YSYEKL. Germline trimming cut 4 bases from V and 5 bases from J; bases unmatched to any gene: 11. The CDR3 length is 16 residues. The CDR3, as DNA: TGCGCCAGCAGCCGATCAGACAGGGGGAGTTCGGAGACCCAGTACTTC. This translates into CASSRSDRGSSETQYF.

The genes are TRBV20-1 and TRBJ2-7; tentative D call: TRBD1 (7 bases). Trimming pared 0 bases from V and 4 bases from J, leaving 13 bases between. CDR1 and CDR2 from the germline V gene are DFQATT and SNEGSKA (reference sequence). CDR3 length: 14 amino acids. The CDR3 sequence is CSAREGGTEYEQYF. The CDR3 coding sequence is TGCAGTGCTAGAGAAGGCGGGACAGAATACGAGCAGTACTTC.

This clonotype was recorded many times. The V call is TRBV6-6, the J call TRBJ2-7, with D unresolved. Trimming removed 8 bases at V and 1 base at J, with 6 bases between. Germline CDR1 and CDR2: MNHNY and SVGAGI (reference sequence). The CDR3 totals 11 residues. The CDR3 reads CASYNSYEQYF. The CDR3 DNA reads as TGTGCCAGCTACAATTCCTACGAGCAGTACTTC.

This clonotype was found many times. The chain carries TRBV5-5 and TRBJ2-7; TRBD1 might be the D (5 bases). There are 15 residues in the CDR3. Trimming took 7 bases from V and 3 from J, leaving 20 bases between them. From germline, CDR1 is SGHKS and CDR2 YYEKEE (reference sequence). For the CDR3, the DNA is TGTGCCAGCTCAATTGGGGCCACTCTTGTCTACGAGCAGTACTTC. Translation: CASSIGATLVYEQYF.

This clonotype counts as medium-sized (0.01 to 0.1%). CDR3 DNA: TGTGCCAGCAGCTTAGACAGCTCTAGGGGTGGCTACACCTTC. Translating gives CASSLDSSRGGYTF. This chain connects TRBV7-2 to TRBJ1-2; D is possibly TRBD1 (5 bases). Deletions cut 1 base from V and 7 bases from J, with 13 bases between. The CDR3 is 14 amino acids. CDR1 and CDR2 from the germline V gene are SGHTA and FQGNSA.

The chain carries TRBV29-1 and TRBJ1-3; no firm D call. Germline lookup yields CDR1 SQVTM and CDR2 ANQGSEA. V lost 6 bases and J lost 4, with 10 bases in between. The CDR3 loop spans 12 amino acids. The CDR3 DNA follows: TGCAGCGTGCGGGAGCCCGGAAACACCATATATTTT. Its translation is CSVREPGNTIYF.

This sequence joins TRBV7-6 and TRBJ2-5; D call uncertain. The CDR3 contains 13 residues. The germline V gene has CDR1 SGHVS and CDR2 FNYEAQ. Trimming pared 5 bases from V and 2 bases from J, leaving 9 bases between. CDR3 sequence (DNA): TGTGCCAGCAGCCAAGACAAGCAAGAGACCCAGTACTTC. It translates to CASSQDKQETQYF.

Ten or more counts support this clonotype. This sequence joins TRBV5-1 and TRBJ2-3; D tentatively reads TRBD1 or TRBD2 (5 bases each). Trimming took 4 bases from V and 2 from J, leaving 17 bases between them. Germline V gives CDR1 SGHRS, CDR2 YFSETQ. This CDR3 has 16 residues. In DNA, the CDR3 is TGCGCCAGCAGCAAGCCCGGGACCGCAGCCACAGATACGCAGTATTTT. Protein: CASSKPGTAATDTQYF.

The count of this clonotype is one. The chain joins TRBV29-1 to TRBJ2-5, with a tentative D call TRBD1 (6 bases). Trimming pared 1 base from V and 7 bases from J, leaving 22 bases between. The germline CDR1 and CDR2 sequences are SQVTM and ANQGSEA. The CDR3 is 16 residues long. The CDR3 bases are TGCAGCGTTGAAGCTACTGTGGACAGCGCACAGCCGACCCAGTACTTC. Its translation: CSVEATVDSAQPTQYF.

The CDR3 coding sequence is TGTGCCAGTAGTTCACTAGCGGGGGGCTCCTACGAGCAGTACTTC. It codes for CASSSLAGGSYEQYF. This chain joins TRBV19 and TRBJ2-7; 12 bases match TRBD2. The junction had 2 bases not matched to a gene; V was cut back by 5 bases and J by 0 bases. Germline loops: CDR1 LNHDA, CDR2 SQIVND (reference sequence). The CDR3 loop spans 15 amino acids.

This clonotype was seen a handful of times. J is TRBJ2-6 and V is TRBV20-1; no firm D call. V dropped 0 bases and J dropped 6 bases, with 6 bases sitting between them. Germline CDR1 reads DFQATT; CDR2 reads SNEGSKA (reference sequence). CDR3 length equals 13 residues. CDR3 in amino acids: CSARDPEANVLTF. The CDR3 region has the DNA TGCAGTGCTAGAGACCCCGAGGCCAACGTCCTGACTTTC.

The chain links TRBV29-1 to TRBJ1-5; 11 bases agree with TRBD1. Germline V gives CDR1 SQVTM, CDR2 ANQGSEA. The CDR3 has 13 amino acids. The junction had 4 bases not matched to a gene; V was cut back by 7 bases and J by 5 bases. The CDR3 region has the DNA TGCAGCGCCGGGACAGGGGGGGATCAGCCCCAGCATTTT. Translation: CSAGTGGDQPQHF.

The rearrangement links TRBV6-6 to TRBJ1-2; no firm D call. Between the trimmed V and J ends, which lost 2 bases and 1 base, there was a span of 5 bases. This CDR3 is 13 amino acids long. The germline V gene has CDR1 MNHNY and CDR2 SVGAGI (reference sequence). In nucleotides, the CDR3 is TGTGCCAGCAGTTACCGGGATAACTATGGCTACACCTTC. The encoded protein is CASSYRDNYGYTF.

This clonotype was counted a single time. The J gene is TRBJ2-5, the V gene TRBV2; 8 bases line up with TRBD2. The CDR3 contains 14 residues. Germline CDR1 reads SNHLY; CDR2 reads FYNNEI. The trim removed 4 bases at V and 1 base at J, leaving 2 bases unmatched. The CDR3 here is CASSAGGVQETQYF. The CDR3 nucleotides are TGTGCCAGCAGTGCCGGGGGGGTCCAAGAGACCCAGTACTTC.

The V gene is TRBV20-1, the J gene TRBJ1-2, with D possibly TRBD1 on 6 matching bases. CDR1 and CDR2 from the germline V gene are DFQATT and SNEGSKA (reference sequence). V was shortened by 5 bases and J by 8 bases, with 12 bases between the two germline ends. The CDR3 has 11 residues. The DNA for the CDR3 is TGCAGTGCTCCAGGGACATTCGGCTACACCTTC. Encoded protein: CSAPGTFGYTF.

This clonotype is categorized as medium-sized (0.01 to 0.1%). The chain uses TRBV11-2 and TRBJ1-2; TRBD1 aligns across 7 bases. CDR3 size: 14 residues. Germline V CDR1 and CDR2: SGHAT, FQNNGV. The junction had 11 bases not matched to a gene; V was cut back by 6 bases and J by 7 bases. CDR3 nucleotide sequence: TGTGCCAGCAGGACGACAGGGAGCCCCCTTGGCTACACCTTC. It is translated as CASRTTGSPLGYTF.

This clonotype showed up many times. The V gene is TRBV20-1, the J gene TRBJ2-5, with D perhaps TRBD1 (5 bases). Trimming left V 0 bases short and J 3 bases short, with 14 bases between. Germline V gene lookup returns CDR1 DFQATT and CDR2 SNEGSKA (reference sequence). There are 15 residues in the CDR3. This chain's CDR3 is CSARDQAGIEETQYF. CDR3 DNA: TGCAGTGCTAGAGATCAGGCAGGGATCGAAGAGACCCAGTACTTC.